A selection of T cell receptor beta chains follows, all from one sample in a study of CD8 T cells in Susac syndrome. Via MiXCR, TCRdb re-called the immunoSEQ multiplex PCR reads, giving one row per CDR3 protein. The sample consists of approximately 87,000 distinct CDR3 sequences, 95% to 96% of them appearing once. The sample was CD8+ T cells from PBMCs. The receptor set was obtained from a human donor with Susac syndrome. Each CDR3 is given with its conserved first and last residue. Fields, in order: V gene, J gene, D gene, clone size, CDR3 protein, CDR3 DNA. D genes are given only for firm matches. The size of a clone is reported for some rows only, either as once, few or many, or as a class for expanded clones.

V: TRBV28; J: TRBJ1-5; D: -; size: -; CDR3: CASNLFIGGAFEPQHF; DNA: TGTGCCAGCAATTTATTCATCGGGGGCGCCTTTGAGCCCCAGCATTTT
V: TRBV4-3; J: TRBJ2-5; D: -; size: -; CDR3: CASSQVVAETQYF; DNA: TGCGCCAGCAGCCAAGTGGTAGCAGAGACCCAGTACTTC
V: TRBV5-4; J: TRBJ1-2; D: -; size: -; CDR3: CASSLDGTSNYGYTF; DNA: TGTGCCAGCAGCTTGGACGGCACATCTAACTATGGCTACACCTTC
V: TRBV9; J: TRBJ2-1; D: -; size: -; CDR3: CASGGNEQFF; DNA: TGTGCCAGCGGAGGCAATGAGCAGTTCTTC
V: TRBV6-2/TRBV6-3; J: TRBJ2-5; D: -; size: -; CDR3: CASSPAAGPETQYF; DNA: TGTGCCAGCAGTCCGGCGGCGGGGCCAGAGACCCAGTACTTC
V: TRBV4-2; J: TRBJ1-2; D: TRBD1; size: -; CDR3: CASSQDRDRGLGYTF; DNA: TGTGCCAGCAGCCAAGATCGGGACAGGGGTTTGGGCTACACCTTC
V: TRBV9; J: TRBJ2-4; D: TRBD2; size: -; CDR3: CASSSSGGRENIQYF; DNA: TGTGCCAGCAGCTCGAGCGGGGGCCGAGAAAACATTCAGTACTTC
V: TRBV7-9; J: TRBJ2-1; D: TRBD2; size: once; CDR3: CASSSPTSGSSYNEQFF; DNA: TGTGCCAGCAGCTCGCCGACTAGCGGGAGCTCCTACAATGAGCAGTTCTTC
V: TRBV15; J: TRBJ2-7; D: -; size: -; CDR3: CATSVGRSYEQYF; DNA: TGTGCCACCAGCGTGGGCCGCTCCTACGAGCAGTACTTC
V: TRBV5-4; J: TRBJ1-1; D: -; size: -; CDR3: CASSERTGGDTEAFF; DNA: TGTGCCAGCAGCGAACGAACAGGTGGCGACACTGAAGCTTTCTTT
V: TRBV27; J: TRBJ1-1; D: TRBD1; size: -; CDR3: CASSSTGAEAFF; DNA: TGTGCCAGCAGTTCTACAGGGGCTGAAGCTTTCTTT
V: TRBV27; J: TRBJ1-5; D: -; size: -; CDR3: CASSLSWGASEPQHF; DNA: TGTGCCAGCAGTTTATCGTGGGGGGCAAGTGAGCCCCAGCATTTT
V: TRBV7-8; J: TRBJ2-2; D: TRBD2; size: once; CDR3: CASSSARTSGTGELFF; DNA: TGTGCCAGCAGCTCCGCCCGGACTAGCGGAACCGGGGAGCTGTTTTTT
V: TRBV11-2; J: TRBJ1-1; D: -; size: -; CDR3: CASSQTKGNTEAFF; DNA: TGTGCCAGCAGCCAGACGAAGGGAAACACTGAAGCTTTCTTT
V: TRBV9; J: TRBJ1-2; D: -; size: once; CDR3: CASSAPADGKHYGYTF; DNA: TGTGCCAGCAGCGCCCCGGCGGATGGGAAGCACTATGGCTACACCTTC
V: TRBV2; J: TRBJ2-1; D: TRBD2; size: -; CDR3: CAEAGGNNEQFF; DNA: TGTGCCGAAGCCGGGGGGAACAATGAGCAGTTCTTC
V: TRBV5-4; J: TRBJ2-7; D: TRBD1; size: -; CDR3: CASSSPGQGTYEQYF; DNA: TGTGCCAGCAGTTCTCCGGGACAGGGTACCTACGAGCAGTACTTC
V: TRBV4-3; J: TRBJ2-3; D: -; size: -; CDR3: CASSQEASSTDTQYF; DNA: TGCGCCAGCAGCCAAGAGGCCTCTAGCACAGATACGCAGTATTTT
V: TRBV11-1; J: TRBJ1-2; D: -; size: -; CDR3: CASSAPRHGYTF; DNA: TGTGCCAGCAGCGCCCCCCGGCATGGCTACACCTTC
V: TRBV29-1; J: TRBJ2-7; D: TRBD1; size: -; CDR3: CSVEGHPGQGAGYEQYF; DNA: TGCAGCGTTGAAGGGCATCCGGGACAGGGGGCTGGGTACGAGCAGTACTTC
V: TRBV25-1; J: TRBJ2-5; D: TRBD1; size: -; CDR3: CASSDGTGISRETQYF; DNA: TGTGCCAGCAGTGATGGGACAGGGATTTCAAGAGAGACCCAGTACTTC
V: TRBV6-2/TRBV6-3; J: TRBJ2-7; D: TRBD2; size: -; CDR3: CASGLAGLREQYF; DNA: TGTGCCAGCGGCCTAGCGGGATTGCGCGAGCAGTACTTC
V: TRBV5-5; J: TRBJ2-1; D: -; size: -; CDR3: CASRPRPATPYNEQFF; DNA: TGTGCCAGCAGACCTAGACCCGCAACTCCCTACAATGAGCAGTTCTTC
V: TRBV28; J: TRBJ2-1; D: -; size: -; CDR3: CASSLEGWANEQFF; DNA: TGTGCCAGCAGTTTAGAGGGATGGGCTAATGAGCAGTTCTTC
V: TRBV15; J: TRBJ1-5; D: -; size: -; CDR3: CATSRGTAGQPQHF; DNA: TGTGCCACCAGCAGAGGAACGGCCGGTCAGCCCCAGCATTTT
V: TRBV5-4; J: TRBJ2-1; D: -; size: -; CDR3: CASSTTTHNEQFF; DNA: TGTGCCAGCAGCACAACTACCCACAATGAGCAGTTCTTC
V: TRBV27; J: TRBJ1-2; D: -; size: -; CDR3: CASSSLQGNYGYTF; DNA: TGTGCCAGCAGTTCCCTTCAGGGGAACTATGGCTACACCTTC
V: TRBV30; J: TRBJ2-7; D: -; size: -; CDR3: CAWSDGAGLGEQYF; DNA: TGTGCCTGGAGTGATGGTGCAGGGCTTGGCGAGCAGTACTTC
V: TRBV28; J: TRBJ1-1; D: -; size: -; CDR3: CASSPLGRRNTEAFF; DNA: TGTGCCAGCAGTCCGCTGGGACGGAGGAACACTGAAGCTTTCTTT
V: TRBV29-1; J: TRBJ1-2; D: TRBD1; size: -; CDR3: CSVVTGEDYGYTF; DNA: TGCAGCGTTGTGACAGGGGAGGACTATGGCTACACCTTC
V: TRBV28; J: TRBJ2-7; D: TRBD2; size: -; CDR3: CASSLGTSGGEQYF; DNA: TGTGCCAGCAGTCTCGGGACTAGCGGGGGCGAGCAGTACTTC
V: TRBV7-2; J: TRBJ2-5; D: -; size: once; CDR3: CASSLRVTQYF; DNA: TGTGCCAGCAGCTTACGTGTGACCCAGTACTTC
V: TRBV3-1; J: TRBJ1-2; D: TRBD1; size: -; CDR3: CASSKGQGVDYGYTF; DNA: TGTGCCAGCAGCAAGGGACAGGGAGTCGACTATGGCTACACCTTC
V: TRBV4-1; J: TRBJ1-1; D: -; size: -; CDR3: CASSQERHPGTEAFF; DNA: TGCGCCAGCAGCCAAGAACGGCACCCGGGGACTGAAGCTTTCTTT
V: TRBV7-9; J: TRBJ2-5; D: TRBD1; size: -; CDR3: CASSLTGVETQYF; DNA: TGTGCCAGCAGCCTGACAGGGGTGGAGACCCAGTACTTC
V: TRBV18; J: TRBJ1-5; D: -; size: -; CDR3: CASSPGTDSNQPQHF; DNA: TGTGCCAGCTCACCGGGAACCGATAGCAATCAGCCCCAGCATTTT
V: TRBV6-5; J: TRBJ2-7; D: -; size: -; CDR3: CASSYPHPSGASYEQYF; DNA: TGTGCCAGCAGTTACCCCCACCCCTCGGGGGCCTCCTACGAGCAGTACTTC
V: TRBV27; J: TRBJ1-5; D: -; size: -; CDR3: CASRPQAISNQPQHF; DNA: TGTGCCAGCAGACCGCAGGCAATTAGCAATCAGCCCCAGCATTTT
V: TRBV5-1; J: TRBJ2-5; D: -; size: -; CDR3: CASSLSRYYQETQYF; DNA: TGCGCCAGCAGCTTATCGAGATACTACCAAGAGACCCAGTACTTC
V: TRBV11-2; J: TRBJ2-5; D: -; size: medium-sized; CDR3: CASSLGQETQYF; DNA: TGTGCCAGCAGCTTAGGCCAAGAGACCCAGTACTTC
V: TRBV29-1; J: TRBJ1-1; D: -; size: -; CDR3: CSVGGYTEAFF; DNA: TGCAGCGTTGGAGGTTACACTGAAGCTTTCTTT
V: TRBV30; J: TRBJ1-3; D: -; size: -; CDR3: CAWSLHRDTIYF; DNA: TGTGCCTGGAGTCTACACCGGGACACCATATATTTT
V: TRBV12-3/TRBV12-4; J: TRBJ2-5; D: -; size: once; CDR3: CASSLWNREETQYF; DNA: TGTGCCAGCAGTTTGTGGAACAGAGAAGAGACCCAGTACTTC
V: TRBV9; J: TRBJ2-1; D: -; size: few; CDR3: CASSGNEQFF; DNA: TGTGCCAGCTCCGGCAATGAGCAGTTCTTC
V: TRBV3-1; J: TRBJ2-3; D: TRBD2; size: -; CDR3: CASSQDFAGGPTDTQYF; DNA: TGTGCCAGCAGCCAAGATTTCGCGGGGGGGCCGACAGATACGCAGTATTTT
V: TRBV5-5; J: TRBJ1-2; D: -; size: -; CDR3: CASSLGQGPFSSGYTF; DNA: TGTGCCAGCAGCTTGGGGCAGGGCCCTTTTTCGAGTGGCTACACCTTC
V: TRBV25-1; J: TRBJ1-2; D: -; size: -; CDR3: CASSEFGGNGYTF; DNA: TGTGCCAGCAGTGAATTCGGAGGGAATGGCTACACCTTC
V: TRBV28; J: TRBJ2-7; D: -; size: -; CDR3: CASSLGTGPEQYF; DNA: TGTGCCAGCAGTTTAGGAACAGGGCCCGAGCAGTACTTC
V: TRBV7-9; J: TRBJ1-1; D: -; size: -; CDR3: CASSLPSSLEAFF; DNA: TGTGCCAGCAGCCTCCCCTCTTCTCTTGAAGCTTTCTTT
V: TRBV29-1; J: TRBJ2-1; D: -; size: -; CDR3: CSVEMLTRGVYNEQFF; DNA: TGCAGCGTTGAAATGTTGACTCGAGGGGTCTACAATGAGCAGTTCTTC
V: TRBV9; J: TRBJ2-5; D: -; size: -; CDR3: CASSVGGAPYQETQYF; DNA: TGTGCCAGCAGCGTAGGCGGGGCCCCATACCAAGAGACCCAGTACTTC
V: TRBV28; J: TRBJ2-5; D: -; size: -; CDR3: CASRDRVVRQETQYF; DNA: TGTGCCAGCAGGGATCGGGTGGTCCGGCAAGAGACCCAGTACTTC
V: TRBV4-2; J: TRBJ2-1; D: -; size: -; CDR3: CASSQEGGGSYEQFF; DNA: TGTGCCAGCAGCCAAGAGGGCGGCGGGTCCTATGAGCAGTTCTTC
V: TRBV29-1; J: TRBJ2-1; D: -; size: -; CDR3: CSVEGLATYNEQFF; DNA: TGCAGCGTTGAGGGGTTGGCCACCTACAATGAGCAGTTCTTC